This TCR beta chain comes out of a study of T cell repertoires in cytomegalovirus infection. The table lists this clonotype with a few counts. The antigen remains unidentified. MiXCR, applied by TCRdb to the reads, yields one record per CDR3 protein. Among hundreds of thousands of distinct CDR3 sequences, around 32% were seen once, and the ten largest hold 15% to 20%. The sequenced sample was cultured PBMCs, obtained from culture after CMV antigen stimulation. This sequence originates from a human donor in good health (CMV status not recorded). Some clones in this sample may be carry-over from other donors' samples.

The CDR3 region is CASSHPGLANTGELFF. In nucleotides, the CDR3 is TGCGCCAGCAGCCATCCGGGACTAGCGAACACCGGGGAGCTGTTTTTT. The chain is built from TRBV4-3 and TRBJ2-2; 8 bases fit TRBD2. Trimming cost V 3 bases and J 0 bases; bases outside gene matches: 3. Germline-derived CDR1 and CDR2 are LGHNA and YSLEER. CDR3 size: 16 residues.